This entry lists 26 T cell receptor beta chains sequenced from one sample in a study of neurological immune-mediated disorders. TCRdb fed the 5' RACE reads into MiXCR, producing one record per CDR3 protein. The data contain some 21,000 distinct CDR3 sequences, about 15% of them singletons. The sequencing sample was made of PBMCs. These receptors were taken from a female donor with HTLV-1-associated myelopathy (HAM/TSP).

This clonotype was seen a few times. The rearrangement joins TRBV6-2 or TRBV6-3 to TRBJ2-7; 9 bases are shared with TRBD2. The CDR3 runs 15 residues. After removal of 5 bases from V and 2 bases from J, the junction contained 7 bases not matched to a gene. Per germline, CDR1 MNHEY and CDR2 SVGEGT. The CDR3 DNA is TGTGCCAGCAGTCCAATAGCGGGGGTTACCTACGAGCAGTACTTC. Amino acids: CASSPIAGVTYEQYF.

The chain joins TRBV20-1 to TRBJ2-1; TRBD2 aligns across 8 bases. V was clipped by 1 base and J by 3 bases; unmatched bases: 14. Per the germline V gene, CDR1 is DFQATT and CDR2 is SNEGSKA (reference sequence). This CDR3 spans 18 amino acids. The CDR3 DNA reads TGCAGTGCTAGAGTTCCAATGGGGGCTAGCGGGTTCTACAATGAGCAGTTCTTC. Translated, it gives CSARVPMGASGFYNEQFF.

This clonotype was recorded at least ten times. The CDR3 spells CASSRLAASYEQYF. DNA for the CDR3: TGCGCCAGCAGTCGGCTAGCGGCCTCCTACGAGCAGTACTTC. This chain joins TRBV10-2 and TRBJ2-7; 7 bases are shared with TRBD2. This CDR3 has 14 amino acids. Germline assignment: CDR1 WSHSY and CDR2 SAAADI. The V and J ends lost 5 bases and 0 bases, in that order; junction bases with no gene match: 4.

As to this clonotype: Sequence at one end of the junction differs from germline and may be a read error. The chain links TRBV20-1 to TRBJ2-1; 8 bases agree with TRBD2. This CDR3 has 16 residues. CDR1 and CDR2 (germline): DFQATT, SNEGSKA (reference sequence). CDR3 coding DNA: TGCAGTTCTAGAGCTTCGGTACTAGCGGCTTTCAATGAGCAGTTCTTC. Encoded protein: CSSRASVLAAFNEQFF.

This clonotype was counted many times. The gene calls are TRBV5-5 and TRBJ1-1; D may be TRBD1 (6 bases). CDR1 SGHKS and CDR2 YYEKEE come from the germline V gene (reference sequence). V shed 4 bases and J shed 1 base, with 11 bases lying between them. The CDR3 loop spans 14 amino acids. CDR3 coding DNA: TGTGCCAGCAGCCAAGGACAGACGAACACTGAAGCTTTCTTT. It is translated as CASSQGQTNTEAFF.

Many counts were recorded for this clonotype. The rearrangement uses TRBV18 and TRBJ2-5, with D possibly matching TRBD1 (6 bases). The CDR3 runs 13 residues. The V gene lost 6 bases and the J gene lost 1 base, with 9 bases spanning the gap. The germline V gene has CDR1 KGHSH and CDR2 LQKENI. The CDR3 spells CASSPRGQETQYF. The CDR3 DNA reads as TGTGCCAGCTCTCCCAGGGGCCAAGAGACCCAGTACTTC.

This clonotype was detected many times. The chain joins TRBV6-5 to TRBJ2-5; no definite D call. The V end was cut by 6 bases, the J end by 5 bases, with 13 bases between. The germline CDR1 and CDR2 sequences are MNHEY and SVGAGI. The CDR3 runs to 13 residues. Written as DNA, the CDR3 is TGTGCCAGCAGGTCGACGTTGGGGGAGACCCAGTACTTC. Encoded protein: CASRSTLGETQYF.

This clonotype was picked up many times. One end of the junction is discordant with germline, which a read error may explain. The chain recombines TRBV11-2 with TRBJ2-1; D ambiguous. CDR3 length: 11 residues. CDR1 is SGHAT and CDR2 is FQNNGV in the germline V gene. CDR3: CASSSYIEQFF. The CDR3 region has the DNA TGTGCCAGCAGCTCATACATTGAGCAGTTCTTC.

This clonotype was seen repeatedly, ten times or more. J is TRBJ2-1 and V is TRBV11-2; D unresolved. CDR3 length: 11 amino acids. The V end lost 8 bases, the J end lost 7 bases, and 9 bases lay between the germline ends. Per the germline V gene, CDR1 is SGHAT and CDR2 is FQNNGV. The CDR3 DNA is TGTGCCAGCTCAACCCAAAATGAGCAGTTCTTC. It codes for CASSTQNEQFF.

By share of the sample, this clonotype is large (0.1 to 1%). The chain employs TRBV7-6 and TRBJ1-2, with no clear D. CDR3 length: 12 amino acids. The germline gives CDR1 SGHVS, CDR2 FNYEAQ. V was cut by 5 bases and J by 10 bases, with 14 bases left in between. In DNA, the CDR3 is TGTGCCAGCAGCAGAACCGGGAGGAACTACACCTTC. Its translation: CASSRTGRNYTF. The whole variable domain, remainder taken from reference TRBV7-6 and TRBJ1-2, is GAGVSQSPRYKVTKRGQDVALRCDPISGHVSLYWYRQALGQGPEFLTYFNYEAQQDKSGLPNDRFSAERPEGSISTLTIQRTEQRDSAMYRCASSRTGRNYTFGSGTRLTVV.

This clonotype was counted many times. The CDR3 protein is CASGWGEGPYEQYF. The CDR3, as DNA: TGTGCTAGTGGCTGGGGGGAGGGCCCTTACGAGCAGTACTTC. The chain combines TRBV12-5 with TRBJ2-7, with 7 bases lining up with TRBD2. Germline CDR1 reads LGHNT; CDR2 reads FRNRAP. This CDR3 contains 14 residues. The V and J ends lost 6 bases and 4 bases, in that order; junction bases with no gene match: 9.

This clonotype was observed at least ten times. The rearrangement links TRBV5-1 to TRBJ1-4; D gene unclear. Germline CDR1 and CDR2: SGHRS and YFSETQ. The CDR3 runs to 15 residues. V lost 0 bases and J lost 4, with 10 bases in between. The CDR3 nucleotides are TGCGCCAGCAGCTTGGGTGGTGGATTTAATGAAAAACTGTTTTTT. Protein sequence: CASSLGGGFNEKLFF.

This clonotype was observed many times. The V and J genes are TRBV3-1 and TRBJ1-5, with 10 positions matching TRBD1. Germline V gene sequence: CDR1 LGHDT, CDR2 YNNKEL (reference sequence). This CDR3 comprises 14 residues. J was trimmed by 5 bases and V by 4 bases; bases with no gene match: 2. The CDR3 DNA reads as TGTGCCAGCAGCCTAGGGACAGGGGATCAGCCCCAGCATTTT. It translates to CASSLGTGDQPQHF.

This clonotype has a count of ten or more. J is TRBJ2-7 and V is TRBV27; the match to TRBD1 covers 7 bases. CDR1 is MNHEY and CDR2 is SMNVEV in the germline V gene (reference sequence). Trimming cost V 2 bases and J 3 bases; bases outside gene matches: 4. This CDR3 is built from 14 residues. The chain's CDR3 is CASSLGRGSYEQYF. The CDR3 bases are TGTGCCAGCAGTTTAGGCAGGGGGAGCTACGAGCAGTACTTC.

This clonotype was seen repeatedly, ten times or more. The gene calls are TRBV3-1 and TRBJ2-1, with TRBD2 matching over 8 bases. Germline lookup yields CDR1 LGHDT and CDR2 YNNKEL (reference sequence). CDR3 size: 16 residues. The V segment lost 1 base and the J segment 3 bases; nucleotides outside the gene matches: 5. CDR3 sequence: CASSQVGLAGYNEQFF. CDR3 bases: TGTGCCAGCAGCCAAGTGGGCCTAGCGGGCTACAATGAGCAGTTCTTC.

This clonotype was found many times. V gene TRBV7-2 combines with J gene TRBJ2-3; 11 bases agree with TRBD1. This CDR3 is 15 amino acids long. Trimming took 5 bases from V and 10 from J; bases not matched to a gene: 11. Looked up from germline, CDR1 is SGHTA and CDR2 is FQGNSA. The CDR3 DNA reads TGTGCCAGCAGCCACGGGACAGGGGGGCCGGAAGCGCAGTATTTT. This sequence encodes CASSHGTGGPEAQYF.

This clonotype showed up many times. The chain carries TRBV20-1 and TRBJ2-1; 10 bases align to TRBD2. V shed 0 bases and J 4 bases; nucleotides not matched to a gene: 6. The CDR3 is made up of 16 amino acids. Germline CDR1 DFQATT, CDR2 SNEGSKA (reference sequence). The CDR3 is CSARDGTSATYNEQFF. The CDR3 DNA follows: TGCAGTGCTAGAGATGGGACTAGCGCTACTTACAATGAGCAGTTCTTC.

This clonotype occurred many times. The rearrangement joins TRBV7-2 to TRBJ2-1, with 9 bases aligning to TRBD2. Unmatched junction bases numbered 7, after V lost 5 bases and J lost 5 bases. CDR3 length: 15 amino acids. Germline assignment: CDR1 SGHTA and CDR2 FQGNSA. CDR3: CASSLRGGLDNEQFF. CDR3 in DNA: TGTGCCAGCAGCCTGCGGGGGGGCCTCGACAATGAGCAGTTCTTC.

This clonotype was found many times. The CDR3 is CASSLESGSSYNEQFF. The CDR3 coding sequence is TGTGCCAGCAGCTTAGAGTCCGGGAGTTCCTACAATGAGCAGTTCTTC. This sequence joins TRBV7-6 and TRBJ2-1; possible D gene TRBD2, 6 bases. This CDR3 has 16 residues. V lost 1 base to trimming and J lost 1 base, with 11 bases between them. The germline V gene has CDR1 SGHVS and CDR2 FNYEAQ.

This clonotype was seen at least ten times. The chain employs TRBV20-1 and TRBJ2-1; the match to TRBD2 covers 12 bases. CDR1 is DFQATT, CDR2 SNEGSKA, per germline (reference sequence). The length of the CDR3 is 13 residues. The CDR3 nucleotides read TGCAGCGCAGCACTAGCGGGAGGTGATGAGCAGTTCTTC. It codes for CSAALAGGDEQFF.

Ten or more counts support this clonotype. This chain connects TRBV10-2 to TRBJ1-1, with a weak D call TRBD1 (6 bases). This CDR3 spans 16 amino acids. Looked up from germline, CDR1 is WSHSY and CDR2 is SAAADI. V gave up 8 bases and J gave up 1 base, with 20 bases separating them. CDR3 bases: TGCGCCAGCTTTGGTGGGGGCGGCTGGGCGAACACTGAAGCTTTCTTT. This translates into CASFGGGGWANTEAFF.

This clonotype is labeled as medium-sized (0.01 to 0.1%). CDR3 bases: TGCAGTGCTAGAGATTTGAGCGGGAGGGCCGCAGATACGCAGTATTTT. It codes for CSARDLSGRAADTQYF. V usage is TRBV20-1 and J usage is TRBJ2-3; 10 positions agree with TRBD2. J gave up 4 bases and V 0 bases, and 7 bases lay outside the gene matches. The CDR3 covers 16 residues. The germline CDR1 and CDR2 sequences are DFQATT and SNEGSKA (reference sequence).

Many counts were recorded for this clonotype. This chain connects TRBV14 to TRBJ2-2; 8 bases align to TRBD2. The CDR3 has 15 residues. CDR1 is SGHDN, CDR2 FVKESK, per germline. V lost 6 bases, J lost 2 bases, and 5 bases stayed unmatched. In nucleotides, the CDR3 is TGTGCCAGCAGAAATAGCGGGGCAAACACCGGGGAGCTGTTTTTT. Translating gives CASRNSGANTGELFF.

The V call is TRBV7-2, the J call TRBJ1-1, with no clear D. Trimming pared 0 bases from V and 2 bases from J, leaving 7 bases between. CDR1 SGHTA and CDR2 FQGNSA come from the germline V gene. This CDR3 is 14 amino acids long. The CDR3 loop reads CASSLARYNTEAFF. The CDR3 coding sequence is TGTGCCAGCAGCTTAGCCCGGTACAACACTGAAGCTTTCTTT.

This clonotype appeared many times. The CDR3 nucleotides are TGTGCCAGCAGCCCAACGGCGGGACTGAGCTACGAGCAGTACTTC. This encodes CASSPTAGLSYEQYF. The V call is TRBV12-3 or TRBV12-4, the J call TRBJ2-7; possible D gene TRBD2, 6 bases. The V and J ends lost 6 bases and 3 bases respectively, with 18 bases between them. The CDR3 is 15 residues long.

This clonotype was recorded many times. CDR3 nucleotide sequence: TGTGCCATCAGTGAAGATGACACGCTAAGAACCGGGGAGCTGTTTTTT. Translated, it gives CAISEDDTLRTGELFF. This chain links TRBV10-3 with TRBJ2-2; D is undetermined. Trimming stripped 3 bases from V and 5 bases from J, with 16 bases between. Germline lookup yields CDR1 ENHRY and CDR2 SYGVKD. This CDR3 region has 16 residues.